The present entry profiles one T cell receptor beta chain with its context. Its antigen remains undetermined. No per-base quality is available; no much larger clone lies one base away. The label giving this sample's treatment or condition can be read as: oral pan-JAK inhibitor, 5-10 mg twice daily. Lesional scalp punch biopsies and peripheral blood were obtained from alopecia areata patients. PBMCs were separated by density centrifugation and stained for CD3, CD4 and CD8, after which CD4+ and CD8+ T cells were sorted on a FACSAria. These data come from a study of CD8+ T cells in alopecia areata listed by TCRdb under 2018. Study-level background: Treated patients were enrolled in an open-label pilot trial of oral tofacitinib at 5 to 10 mg twice daily for moderate-to-severe alopecia areata. Patients stayed on tofacitinib for 6 to 18 months and then had 6 months of follow-up off drug so that delayed response and recurrence could be assessed. In treated patients, disease severity was measured using the SALT score, which gives the percentage of scalp surface area affected. The study used high-throughput TCRbeta sequencing to examine T cell clonal expansion in alopecia areata, in both the C3H/HeJ mouse model and human patients. Human TCRbeta sequencing covered scalp tissue and sorted CD4+ and CD8+ peripheral blood T cells from patchy and totalis/universalis alopecia areata patients and healthy controls. Tofacitinib-treated patients had biopsies at baseline and at 4 and 24 weeks of treatment, with a later scalp biopsy in several patients. Scalp clonality was compared among normal scalp (n=4), patchy alopecia areata scalp (n=8), and alopecia totalis/universalis scalp (n=8). RNA came from the PAXgene miRNA kit for fixed scalp, the miRNeasy kit for PBMCs, and the RNeasy kit for mouse skin. TCRbeta CDR3 regions were amplified by immunoSEQ multiplex PCR with 35 Vbeta forward and 13 Jbeta reverse primers. What the authors observed across the whole study: With tofacitinib, both scalp clonality and the number of expanded CD8+ clones among the top 100 scalp clones went down significantly. Shared TCR sequences between patients were less evident than in mice, which may be partly attributable to HLA diversity in the patient population. Many expanded lesional clones persisted in scalp and blood during tofacitinib treatment, which may partly explain relapse after stopping treatment. Because the treated cohort was small and had just a single nonresponder, larger studies are needed to establish links between baseline CD8+ expansion and response. Higher clonality and more expanded CD8+ clones were observed in lesional scalp than in normal scalp, particularly in alopecia totalis/universalis, a finding suggestive of antigenic drive. Scalp TCR repertoire analysis is complicated because resident alphabeta T cells in normal human skin are also sequenced, whereas mouse skin is dominated by gammadelta T cells.

The receptor library was made with the immunoSEQ multiplex PCR assay. For TCR sequencing, RNA was extracted from every sample and reverse transcribed into cDNA to serve as template. SuperScript III was used for first-strand cDNA synthesis, primed with a 2:1 mix of oligo-dT and random hexamers. A synthetic immune receptor repertoire was used to gauge amplification bias, and whatever bias remained was removed computationally. Processing in the source paper ran as follows. Raw reads were preprocessed for error removal, and CDR3 was defined according to IMGT conventions as running from the conserved cysteine to phenylalanine. Clonality was computed as 1 minus the Shannon entropy, with the entropy normalized by log2 of the number of productive unique TCRs. Whether scalp clones were CD4 or CD8 was inferred by matching scalp TCRbeta sequences against CD4 and CD8 repertoires sorted from blood. The immuneACCESS repertoire file appears here via TCRdb, limited to in-frame rearrangements. These files lack a portion of the clones; in checked studies, under half of the deficit traces to unresolved V genes, and the cause of the others is not known. For V, J and clone size, that table is used; D and trimming come from the DNA. Recorded for this sample are more than 100,000 clones; 80% to 90% of them occurred a single time. The ten largest clones represent more than 9.5% of the sample.

The CDR3 covers 15 residues, taking in both the cysteine and the phenylalanine. Only the CDR3 part of the read is kept: 45 bases, read in frame from the first base. CDR1 SEHNR and CDR2 FQNEAQ were looked up in the germline V gene (reference sequence). The specimen comprised CD8+ T cells sorted from blood, sampled around week 30, from a patient treated with tofacitinib. This sequence was found in a human donor with alopecia areata. Recombination connected TRBV7-9 to TRBJ2-5; the junction holds 9 bases that match TRBD1. The DNA end favors TRBJ2-7, so the J call may be wrong. CDR3 reads: CASSPGQGNSYEQYF. In nucleotides, the sequence is TGTGCCAGCAGCCCGGGACAGGGCAACTCCTACGAGCAGTACTTC.